The sequence of this T cell receptor beta chain was determined in a study of blood T cells in healthy people across ages. This clonotype turned up a few times. This CDR3 contains 17 residues. Germline CDR1 reads MNHEY; CDR2 reads SMNVEV (reference sequence). V was pared by 6 bases and J by 2 bases, with 12 bases of the junction left unmatched. Then a second PCR, running roughly 7 to 12 cycles, was carried out with a sample-barcoded 5' primer and a J-beta primer mix. One entry per CDR3 protein results from TCRdb running MiXCR on the 5' RACE reads. The sample includes 1.4 million or so distinct CDR3 sequences, roughly two fifths of them seen just once.

The chain couples TRBV27 to TRBJ2-1; TRBD2 matches at 8 bases. The sample taken for sequencing was blood. The sequence was obtained from a woman between 18 and 29 years old in good health. Here the CDR3 DNA reads TGTGCCAGCAGACCCCCACTTGCGGGAGGACCCTACAATGAGCAGTTCTTC. It translates to CASRPPLAGGPYNEQFF.